This T cell receptor (beta chain) comes out of a study of control samples from healthy donors and cancer patients. The CDR3 extends over 15 amino acids. Trimming shortened V by 0 bases and J by 7 bases, and 13 bases separated the two germline ends. Germline V gene sequence: CDR1 SGHNT, CDR2 YYREEE (reference sequence). Clones were read by immunoSEQ multiplex PCR, and TCRdb kept only the in-frame ones, dropping some. The table lists about 81,000 clones, around 94% of them singletons, with 4.8% in the top ten. The sequencing sample was made of blood. The TCR was taken from a woman aged 18-35 years in good health. The chain is built from TRBV5-4 and TRBJ2-2; D possibly corresponds to TRBD1 (6 bases). The CDR3, as DNA: TGTGCCAGCAGCTTGGCCTCAGGACAGAACGGGGAGCTGTTTTTT. Translation: CASSLASGQNGELFF.